The 14 T cell receptor beta chains reported below all come from one sample, sequenced in a study of beta chain features in type 1 diabetes. TCRB transcripts that were expressed got sequenced, as all of the isolated RNA had been reverse transcribed. Sequenced by immunoSEQ multiplex PCR; TCRdb stores in-frame clones only, minus some. The sample gives just over 600,000 clones, 15% to 19% of which show up once; around 0.1% is in the top ten. The sample was naive CD4+ T cells from blood. These TCRs come from a man aged 18 to 29 in good health.

This clone was picked up a small number of times. The rearrangement joins TRBV7-8 to TRBJ1-5, with D possibly being TRBD1 (5 bases). Trimming shortened V by 5 bases and J by 7 bases, and 21 bases separated the two germline ends. The CDR3 runs to 16 residues. Germline V CDR1 and CDR2: SGHVS, FQNEAQ. DNA of the CDR3: TGTGCCAGCAGCCGCCAGAGTTGGGGGGAGAGGCAGCCCCAGCATTTT. Amino acids: CASSRQSWGERQPQHF.

This clone was observed a few times. The rearrangement uses TRBV6-1 and TRBJ2-5; no reliable D call. Germline V gene sequence: CDR1 MNHNS, CDR2 SASEGT. This CDR3 comprises 13 residues. The ends were cut back, 6 bases at V and 5 bases at J, with 13 bases in the middle. The CDR3 sequence is CASRKGRKETQYF. CDR3 nucleotides: TGTGCCAGCAGGAAGGGTCGCAAGGAGACCCAGTACTTC.

The CDR3 spells CSASGDYEQYF. The CDR3 DNA reads TGCAGTGCTAGCGGGGACTACGAGCAGTACTTC. V gene TRBV20-1 combines with J gene TRBJ2-7; tentatively, D is TRBD2 (5 bases). The germline V gene has CDR1 DFQATT and CDR2 SNEGSKA (reference sequence). There are 11 residues in the CDR3. V gave up 3 bases and J gave up 3 bases, with 6 bases separating them.

This clone was observed many times. The identical CDR3 is also encoded by other nucleotide sequences in the sample. The chain links TRBV14 to TRBJ2-1, with no clear D. The CDR3 is 11 residues long. V lost 5 bases, J lost 7 bases, and 6 bases lay in between. Germline V gene sequence: CDR1 SGHDN, CDR2 FVKESK. This CDR3 is CASSFRNEQFF. The CDR3 nucleotides read TGTGCCAGCAGCTTTCGTAATGAGCAGTTCTTC.

This clone has only a few counts. The V call is TRBV6-4, the J call TRBJ2-3; the D gene is possibly TRBD2 (5 bases). The CDR3 is 13 amino acids. V was clipped by 5 bases and J by 0 bases, with 6 bases between them. Germline V lookup: CDR1 MRHNA, CDR2 SNTAGT. CDR3 nucleotides: TGTGCCAGCAGTAGGGAGAGCACAGATACGCAGTATTTT. Protein: CASSRESTDTQYF.

The chain carries TRBV20-1 and TRBJ2-7; D is uncertain. Germline V gene sequence: CDR1 DFQATT, CDR2 SNEGSKA (reference sequence). The CDR3 runs to 11 residues. The ends were cut back, 3 bases at V and 5 bases at J, with 8 bases in the middle. As DNA, the CDR3 is TGCAGTGCTAGGCTACGTCACGAGCAGTACTTC. Translated: CSARLRHEQYF.

This clone was found a few times. Different DNA sequences within this sample yield the same CDR3. The chain recombines TRBV9 with TRBJ1-2; a weak D match, TRBD1 (6 bases). Germline V gene data show CDR1 as SGDLS and CDR2 as YYNGEE. V was clipped by 0 bases and J by 4 bases, with 7 bases between them. The CDR3 is 13 residues long. CDR3 protein: CASSVGQVYGYTF. Here the CDR3 DNA reads TGTGCCAGCAGCGTAGGACAGGTCTATGGCTACACCTTC.

V and J are TRBV9 and TRBJ2-1, with 12 nucleotides matching TRBD2. The V gene end was trimmed by 2 bases and the J gene end by 10 bases; junction bases not matched to a gene: 7. Germline V CDR1 and CDR2: SGDLS, YYNGEE. The CDR3 runs to 15 residues. This CDR3 is CASSVRTSGIVEQFF. The CDR3 bases are TGTGCCAGCAGCGTGCGGACTAGCGGGATCGTGGAGCAGTTCTTC.

This clone has only a few counts. The CDR3 spells CASSSRGTQETQYF. CDR3 DNA sequence: TGTGCCAGCAGCTCCAGGGGTACACAAGAGACCCAGTACTTC. V usage is TRBV5-6 and J usage is TRBJ2-5; perhaps TRBD1 as D (6 bases). CDR3 length: 14 amino acids. CDR1 and CDR2 from the germline V gene are SGHDT and YYEEEE. The V and J ends lost 3 bases and 2 bases respectively, with 11 bases between them.

This clone showed up just a few times. This chain uses TRBV27 with TRBJ2-4, with D maybe TRBD1 (6 bases). V lost 3 bases, J lost 2 bases, and 11 bases lay in between. This CDR3 region has 15 residues. CDR1 is MNHEY, CDR2 SMNVEV, per germline (reference sequence). In DNA, the CDR3 is TGTGCCAGCAGTTTCAACAGGGCAACCAAAAACATTCAGTACTTC. As protein: CASSFNRATKNIQYF.

The chain has TRBV4-3 and TRBJ1-1; D uncertain. The ends were cut back, 0 bases at V and 2 bases at J, with 7 bases in the middle. Germline CDR1 reads LGHNA; CDR2 reads YSLEER. The CDR3 contains 14 residues. The CDR3 spells CASSQDRKNTEAFF. The CDR3 DNA is TGCGCCAGCAGCCAAGATAGAAAAAACACTGAAGCTTTCTTT.

This sequence joins TRBV7-9 and TRBJ1-5, with D possibly being TRBD1 (5 bases). This CDR3 is 15 amino acids long. The ends were cut back, 5 bases at V and 0 bases at J, with 11 bases in the middle. CDR1 SEHNR and CDR2 FQNEAQ come from the germline V gene (reference sequence). This chain's CDR3 is CASSADSYSNQPQHF. In nucleotides, the CDR3 is TGTGCCAGCAGCGCAGACAGTTATAGCAATCAGCCCCAGCATTTT.

The CDR3 DNA is TGCGCCAGCAGCCAACCTTCTCACACAGATACGCAGTATTTT. Protein product: CASSQPSHTDTQYF. The V and J genes are TRBV4-1 and TRBJ2-3; D unresolved. Germline lookup yields CDR1 MGHRA and CDR2 YSYEKL. This CDR3 is 14 amino acids long. Trimming removed 2 bases from V and 2 bases from J, with 8 bases in between.

The chain links TRBV14 to TRBJ2-2; no definite D call. V was pared by 0 bases and J by 3 bases, with 8 bases between. This CDR3 is 15 amino acids long. The V gene's germline CDR1 is SGHDN and CDR2 FVKESK. The CDR3, as DNA: TGTGCCAGCAGCCAAGATTGGGGATACACCGGGGAGCTGTTTTTT. This codes for CASSQDWGYTGELFF.